The 9 T cell receptor beta chains below were found in one sample sequenced in a study of T cells in localized non-small cell lung cancer. The data were produced by immunoSEQ multiplex PCR, yet TCRdb's version contains in-frame clones alone and is incomplete. The repertoire consists of approximately 63,000 clones, with roughly 89% occurring once and the leading ten covering 22%. This material consisted of peripheral blood, taken before any cancer treatment. These receptors were collected from a man aged 35 to 70 with stage I squamous cell lung carcinoma.

The chain combines TRBV7-2 with TRBJ2-7, with D hard to call. The germline gives CDR1 SGHTA, CDR2 FQGNSA. The length of the CDR3 is 15 residues. Trimming removed 1 base from V and 1 base from J, with 11 bases in between. The CDR3 coding sequence is TGTGCCAGCAGCTTAGTAGCAGGCTCTTCCTACGAGCAGTACTTC. As protein: CASSLVAGSSYEQYF.

CDR3: CATRFPSGANVLTF. The CDR3 DNA sequence: TGTGCCACCAGATTCCCTTCTGGGGCCAACGTCCTGACTTTC. V is TRBV28 and J is TRBJ2-6; no firm D call. This CDR3 contains 14 residues. Germline V gene data show CDR1 as MDHEN and CDR2 as SYDVKM. Trimming removed 10 bases at V and 1 base at J, with 11 bases between.

V gene TRBV4-3 combines with J gene TRBJ2-7; 7 nucleotides agree with TRBD1. The germline V gene encodes CDR1 LGHNA and CDR2 YSLEER. V was clipped by 4 bases and J by 1 base; unmatched bases: 4. CDR3 length: 14 amino acids. CDR3 residues: CASSLGDSSYEQYF. CDR3 in DNA: TGCGCCAGCAGCCTTGGGGACAGTTCCTACGAGCAGTACTTC.

The rearrangement links TRBV2 to TRBJ1-2, with D perhaps matching TRBD1 (6 bases). Germline V gene lookup returns CDR1 SNHLY and CDR2 FYNNEI. The CDR3 is 13 amino acids. Trimming took 7 bases from V and 8 from J, leaving 17 bases between them. The CDR3 DNA sequence: TGTGCCAGCACCGAGGGGGGCGCCAGGGGCTACACCTTC. It translates to CASTEGGARGYTF.

The rearrangement joins TRBV7-8 to TRBJ1-4; no reliable D call. Germline assignment: CDR1 SGHVS and CDR2 FQNEAQ. V was cut by 1 base and J by 10 bases, with 13 bases left in between. The CDR3 runs 14 residues. The CDR3 nucleotides are TGTGCCAGCAGCTTAGTTAGGGCGGGTGGAAAACTGTTTTTT. Encoded protein: CASSLVRAGGKLFF.

This chain joins TRBV29-1 and TRBJ1-1; the D gene is possibly TRBD1 (6 bases). CDR3 size: 11 residues. Germline assignment: CDR1 SQVTM and CDR2 ANQGSEA. With 4 bases removed from V and 4 bases from J, the gap between germline ends came to 7 bases. CDR3 loop: CSVGQVTEAFF. Here the CDR3 DNA reads TGCAGCGTTGGACAGGTCACTGAAGCTTTCTTT.

This clone was counted a single time. The chain couples TRBV7-8 to TRBJ2-4; D might be TRBD1 or TRBD2, each matching 5 bases. The CDR3 totals 16 residues. The V end was cut by 3 bases, the J end by 4 bases, with 16 bases between. Germline CDR1 SGHVS, CDR2 FQNEAQ. In DNA form, the CDR3 reads TGTGCCAGCAGCTTGGGTACCGGGACGGTTAAAAACATTCAGTACTTC. Protein product: CASSLGTGTVKNIQYF.

The chain carries TRBV19 and TRBJ1-5, with 9 bases that match TRBD1. The CDR3 has 16 residues. Germline-derived CDR1 and CDR2 are LNHDA and SQIVND (reference sequence). J was trimmed by 4 bases and V by 2 bases; bases with no gene match: 6. The chain's CDR3 is CASSIRQGGFNQPQHF. DNA of the CDR3: TGTGCCAGTAGTATACGACAGGGGGGTTTTAATCAGCCCCAGCATTTT. The full variable domain, its missing parts supplied by reference TRBV19 and TRBJ1-5, is DGGITQSPKYLFRKEGQNVTLSCEQNLNHDAMYWYRQDPGQGLRLIYYSQIVNDFQKGDIAEGYSVSREKKESFPLTVTSAQKNPTAFYLCASSIRQGGFNQPQHFGDGTRLSIL.

The gene calls are TRBV25-1 and TRBJ2-3; TRBD2 is a possible D gene (6 bases). The CDR3 is 16 residues long. Germline V gives CDR1 MGHDK, CDR2 SYGVNS. V was pared by 0 bases and J by 4 bases, with 14 bases between. The DNA of the CDR3 is TGTGCCAGCAGTGAATACCCGGGAGCGGTCTCAGATACGCAGTATTTT. It encodes CASSEYPGAVSDTQYF.